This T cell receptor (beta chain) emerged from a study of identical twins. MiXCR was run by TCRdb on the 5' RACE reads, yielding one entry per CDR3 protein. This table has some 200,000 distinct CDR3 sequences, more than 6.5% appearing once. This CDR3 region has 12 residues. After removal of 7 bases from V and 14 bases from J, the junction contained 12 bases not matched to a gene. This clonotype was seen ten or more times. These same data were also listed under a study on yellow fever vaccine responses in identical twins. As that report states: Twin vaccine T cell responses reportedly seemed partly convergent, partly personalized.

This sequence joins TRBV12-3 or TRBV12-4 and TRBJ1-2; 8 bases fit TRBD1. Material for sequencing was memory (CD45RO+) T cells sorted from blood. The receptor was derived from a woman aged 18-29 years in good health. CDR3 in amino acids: CASTQPPGQDTF. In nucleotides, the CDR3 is TGTGCCAGCACCCAACCTCCGGGACAGGATACCTTC.